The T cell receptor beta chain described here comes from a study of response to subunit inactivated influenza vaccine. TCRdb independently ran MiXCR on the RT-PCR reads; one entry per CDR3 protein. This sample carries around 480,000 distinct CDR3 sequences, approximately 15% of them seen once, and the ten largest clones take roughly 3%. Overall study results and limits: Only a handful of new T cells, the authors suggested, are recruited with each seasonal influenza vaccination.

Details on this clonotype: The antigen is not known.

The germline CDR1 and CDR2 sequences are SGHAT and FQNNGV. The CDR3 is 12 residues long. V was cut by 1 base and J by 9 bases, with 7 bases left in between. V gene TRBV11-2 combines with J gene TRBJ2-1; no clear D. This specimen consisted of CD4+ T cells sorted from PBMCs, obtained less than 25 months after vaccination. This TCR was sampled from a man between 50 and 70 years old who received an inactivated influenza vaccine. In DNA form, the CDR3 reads TGTGCCAGCAGCTTAGTCAGCTCTGAGCAGTTCTTC. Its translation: CASSLVSSEQFF.